This TCR beta chain was recorded in a study of cytomegalovirus exposure and HLA in healthy donors. Study findings and constraints: A later analysis linked a missense DCLRE1C variant to TCR beta V- and J-gene trimming. Cytomegalovirus association was listed for about 170 TCR beta chains. Cytomegalovirus status was reportedly diagnosed by the classifier with high sensitivity and specificity.

Donors sampled were nominally healthy, though unrecorded immune exposures were likely. Regarding this clone: Its antigen remains unknown.

This CDR3 is built from 14 residues. Germline trimming cut 6 bases from V and 5 bases from J; bases unmatched to any gene: 3. Germline lookup yields CDR1 MNHEY and CDR2 SVGAGI. In the PCR, 60 Vbeta and 13 Jbeta primers were used. Measured with immunoSEQ multiplex PCR; TCRdb has only the in-frame clones, and not every one. The sample yields 160,000 or so clones, roughly 81% seen once. The specimen sequenced was PBMCs. The chain combines TRBV6-5 with TRBJ1-6; 8 bases align to TRBD1. The TCR comes from a woman aged 18-29 years in good health and CMV-seropositive. This chain's CDR3 is CASSQDRDNSPLHF. The CDR3, as DNA: TGTGCCAGCAGCCAGGACAGGGATAATTCACCCCTCCACTTT.